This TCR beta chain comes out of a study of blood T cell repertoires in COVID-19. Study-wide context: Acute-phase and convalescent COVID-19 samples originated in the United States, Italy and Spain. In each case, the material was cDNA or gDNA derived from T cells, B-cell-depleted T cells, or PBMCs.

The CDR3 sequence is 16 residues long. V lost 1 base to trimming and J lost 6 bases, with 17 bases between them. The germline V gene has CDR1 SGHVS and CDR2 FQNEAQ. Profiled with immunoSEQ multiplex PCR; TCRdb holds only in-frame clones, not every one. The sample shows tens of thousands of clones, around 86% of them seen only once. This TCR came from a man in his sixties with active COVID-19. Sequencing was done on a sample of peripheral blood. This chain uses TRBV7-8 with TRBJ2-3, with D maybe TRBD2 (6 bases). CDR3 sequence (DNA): TGTGCCAGCAGCTTAGGTAGACTAGTCGTAAGGGATACGCAGTATTTT. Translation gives CASSLGRLVVRDTQYF.